This T cell receptor beta chain was sequenced during a study of cytomegalovirus exposure and HLA in healthy donors. For the study at large: The 100 to 150 validation repertoires, a later analysis reported, used the same platform as the 650 to 800 repertoires from the first cohort. The study, taken as a whole, reports: First-cohort TCR clusters tended to co-occur in the 130 or so validation repertoires, a later analysis found. CMV antigen specificity was confirmed in vitro for three CMV-associated chains. The listing of roughly 160 TCR beta chains classed them as cytomegalovirus-associated.

The germline CDR1 and CDR2 sequences are SNHLY and FYNNEI. V shed 11 bases and J shed 5 bases, with 18 bases lying between them. The CDR3 runs 13 residues. Concerning this clone: Its antigen remains unidentified.

The method was immunoSEQ multiplex PCR; TCRdb's version includes in-frame clones alone and lacks a portion of them. The data contain about 350,000 clones, roughly 90% of them singletons. The source is a woman aged 25 to 39 in good health and CMV-seropositive. V gene TRBV2 combines with J gene TRBJ2-5; tentatively, D is TRBD1 (6 bases). Material: PBMCs. The CDR3 reads CAVQAGEKETQYF. The CDR3 bases are TGTGCCGTACAGGCAGGGGAAAAGGAGACCCAGTACTTC. Full variable domain (rest looked up from reference TRBV2 and TRBJ2-5): EPEVTQTPSHQVTQMGQEVILRCVPISNHLYFYWYRQILGQKVEFLVSFYNNEISEKSEIFDDQFSVERPDGSNFTLKIRSTKLEDSAMYFCAVQAGEKETQYFGPGTRLLVL.